This passage covers 20 T cell receptor beta chains from one sample sequenced in a study of blood T cell repertoires in COVID-19. The table came from immunoSEQ multiplex PCR; TCRdb's copy has only in-frame clones and leaves some out. The sample holds some 26,000 clones, approximately 74% seen once. The sample was peripheral blood. These receptors were obtained from a man over 45 with COVID-19, enrolled during active disease.

The CDR3 sequence is CASTLTPNYGYTF. The CDR3 DNA sequence: TGTGCCAGCACCCTCACACCGAACTATGGCTACACCTTC. This sequence joins TRBV28 and TRBJ1-2; no firm D call. The CDR3 spans 13 residues. Germline loops: CDR1 MDHEN, CDR2 SYDVKM. The V gene lost 7 bases and the J gene lost 2 bases, with 11 bases spanning the gap.

V usage is TRBV6-5 and J usage is TRBJ2-2, with D uncertain. This CDR3 is 15 amino acids long. In germline, CDR1 is MNHEY, CDR2 SVGAGI. The ends were cut back, 5 bases at V and 4 bases at J, with 14 bases in the middle. The CDR3 sequence is CASSPGPQGTGELFF. The CDR3 region has the DNA TGTGCCAGCAGTCCTGGGCCTCAAGGCACCGGGGAGCTGTTTTTT.

The chain employs TRBV2 and TRBJ1-1; TRBD1 matches at 7 bases. V dropped 4 bases and J dropped 10; count of bases not matched to a gene: 6. Looked up from germline, CDR1 is SNHLY and CDR2 is FYNNEI. The CDR3 has 12 amino acids. In DNA, the CDR3 is TGTGCCAGCAGTGGACAGGGCTTTGCAGCTTTCTTT. Amino acids: CASSGQGFAAFF.

The V and J genes are TRBV5-1 and TRBJ1-2; 7 bases match TRBD1. There are 14 residues in the CDR3. With V trimmed by 4 bases and J by 5 bases, 8 bases remained unmatched. Germline values: CDR1 SGHRS, CDR2 YFSETQ. The CDR3 DNA reads as TGCGCCAGCAGCCGCACAGGGGAGGCATATGGCTACACCTTC. Residues: CASSRTGEAYGYTF.

This clone has just a few counts. This sequence joins TRBV19 and TRBJ1-6, with D possibly matching TRBD1 (5 bases). The CDR3 length is 16 residues. Trimming stripped 10 bases from V and 3 bases from J, with 19 bases between. Germline loops: CDR1 LNHDA, CDR2 SQIVND (reference sequence). The CDR3 spells CATDPRVGGYNSPLHF. DNA for the CDR3: TGTGCCACTGACCCGCGGGTCGGGGGCTATAATTCACCCCTCCACTTT. Based on the CDR3 plus reference TRBV19 and TRBJ1-6, the full variable domain is DGGITQSPKYLFRKEGQNVTLSCEQNLNHDAMYWYRQDPGQGLRLIYYSQIVNDFQKGDIAEGYSVSREKKESFPLTVTSAQKNPTAFYLCATDPRVGGYNSPLHFGNGTRLTVT.

This chain links TRBV5-1 with TRBJ1-1; the D gene is possibly TRBD1 (5 bases). The CDR3 consists of 14 residues. Trimming took 2 bases from V and 1 from J, leaving 9 bases between them. CDR1 and CDR2 (germline): SGHRS, YFSETQ. This CDR3 is CASSFWGENTEAFF. The CDR3, as DNA: TGCGCCAGCAGCTTTTGGGGGGAGAACACTGAAGCTTTCTTT.

This clone was detected only once. Written as DNA, the CDR3 is TGTGCCAGCAGCTCGGTAGACAGCCAAGAGACCCAGTACTTC. Residues: CASSSVDSQETQYF. The chain carries TRBV5-4 and TRBJ2-5, with D perhaps matching TRBD1 (5 bases). Trimming pared 3 bases from V and 1 base from J, leaving 10 bases between. The CDR3 is made up of 14 amino acids. The germline gives CDR1 SGHNT, CDR2 YYREEE (reference sequence).

This clone was found once. The V call is TRBV7-2, the J call TRBJ2-2; possible D gene TRBD1, 6 bases. V was pared by 5 bases and J by 6 bases, with 10 bases between. This CDR3 comprises 13 residues. Germline-derived CDR1 and CDR2 are SGHTA and FQGNSA. DNA for the CDR3: TGTGCCAGCAGCATCAGGGGTCCCGGGGAGCTGTTTTTT. Its translation is CASSIRGPGELFF. Looking up the rest from reference TRBV7-2 and TRBJ2-2 gives the full variable domain: GAGVSQSPSNKVTEKGKDVELRCDPISGHTALYWYRQSLGQGLEFLIYFQGNSAPDKSGLPSDRFSAERTGGSVSTLTIQRTQQEDSAVYLCASSIRGPGELFFGEGSRLTVL.

The V and J genes are TRBV10-3 and TRBJ2-1; D is unclear. Trimming removed 4 bases at V and 3 bases at J, with 13 bases between. Germline CDR1 is ENHRY and CDR2 is SYGVKD. The CDR3 covers 15 residues. The CDR3 region is CAISGWAALYNEQFF. The CDR3 coding sequence is TGTGCCATCAGTGGCTGGGCCGCCCTCTACAATGAGCAGTTCTTC.

For this clone: It is likely a read error, because the conserved phenylalanine at the end of the CDR3 is missing. Because the CDR3's place on the DNA is in doubt, the DNA is left out and the CDR3 is given as listed by TCRdb. This CDR3 reads CASSPARFA. The genes are TRBV27 and TRBJ2-7; the table's D gene call, TRBD2, was not cross checked with the DNA. Germline V gene sequence: CDR1 MNHEY, CDR2 SMNVEV (reference sequence). 9 amino acids form the CDR3, both terminal residues included.

The chain links TRBV10-3 to TRBJ2-7, with TRBD2 matching 12 bases. The CDR3 is made up of 14 amino acids. V shed 10 bases and J 6 bases; nucleotides not matched to a gene: 10. The germline gives CDR1 ENHRY, CDR2 SYGVKD. DNA of the CDR3: TGTGCCACTAGGCGACTAGCGGGAGAGGGCGAGCAGTACTTC. Its protein is CATRRLAGEGEQYF.

About this clone itself: At one end, the junction sequence differs from germline, possibly due to a read error. This chain connects TRBV7-7 to TRBJ2-5; D might be TRBD1 (6 bases). Germline-derived CDR1 and CDR2 are SSHAT and FNYEAQ (reference sequence). This CDR3 contains 13 residues. CDR3 in amino acids: CASSPDRLETQYF. As DNA, the CDR3 is TGTGCTAGCAGTCCCGACAGGTTAGAGACCCAGTACTTC.

This clone has a handful of counts. This rearrangement joins TRBV6-5 to TRBJ1-2, with no clear D. Germline values: CDR1 MNHEY, CDR2 SVGAGI. The ends were cut back, 7 bases at V and 4 bases at J, with 19 bases in the middle. This CDR3 comprises 15 residues. The CDR3 loop reads CASTRGEGNTYGYTF. The CDR3 region has the DNA TGTGCCAGCACCCGCGGGGAAGGAAACACCTATGGCTACACCTTC.

This chain links TRBV19 with TRBJ1-1; no definite D call. Germline-derived CDR1 and CDR2 are LNHDA and SQIVND (reference sequence). Trimming took off 4 bases at V and 3 bases at J, with 15 bases between the two ends. This CDR3 is 15 amino acids long. The chain's CDR3 is CASSTNPYRDTEAFF. The CDR3 region has the DNA TGTGCCAGTAGTACCAACCCTTACAGAGACACTGAAGCTTTCTTT.

The chain combines TRBV30 with TRBJ2-2; the D is unclear. Germline CDR1 GTSNPN, CDR2 SVGIG (reference sequence). The V gene lost 8 bases and the J gene lost 4 bases, with 17 bases spanning the gap. CDR3 size: 14 residues. CDR3 residues: CALNPNHSTGELFF. CDR3 bases: TGTGCCCTCAACCCGAACCACAGCACCGGGGAGCTGTTTTTT.

Worth noting for this clone: An end of the junction differs from the germline gene, which may be a read error. This chain connects TRBV5-1 to TRBJ2-1, with 9 nucleotides matching TRBD2. The CDR3 sequence is 15 residues long. CDR1 SGHRS and CDR2 YFSETQ come from the germline V gene. DNA of the CDR3: TGCGCCAGCAGGTTGGGACTAGCCCGGGGCAATGAGCAGTTCTTC. Protein: CASRLGLARGNEQFF.

J is TRBJ1-1 and V is TRBV11-3, with 7 nucleotides matching TRBD1. The length of the CDR3 is 12 residues. CDR1 SGHNT and CDR2 YENEEA come from the germline V gene. V lost 8 bases and J lost 3; bases outside the gene matches: 3. CDR3: CASPRGDTEAFF. The CDR3 coding sequence is TGTGCCAGCCCCAGGGGGGACACTGAAGCTTTCTTT. The full variable domain, rest sourced from reference TRBV11-3 and TRBJ1-1, is EAGVVQSPRYKIIEKKQPVAFWCNPISGHNTLYWYLQNLGQGPELLIRYENEEAVDDSQLPKDRFSAERLKGVDSTLKIQPAELGDSAVYLCASPRGDTEAFFGQGTRLTVV.

The chain combines TRBV5-1 with TRBJ2-7; D gene unclear. Germline CDR1 SGHRS, CDR2 YFSETQ. Trimming pared 4 bases from V and 3 bases from J, leaving 8 bases between. CDR3 size: 12 residues. The DNA of the CDR3 is TGCGCCAGCAGCACCCTCGGCTACGAGCAGTACTTC. The encoded protein is CASSTLGYEQYF. Full variable domain (remainder filled in from reference TRBV5-1 and TRBJ2-7): KAGVTQTPRYLIKTRGQQVTLSCSPISGHRSVSWYQQTPGQGLQFLFEYFSETQRNKGNFPGRFSGRQFSNSRSEMNVSTLELGDSALYLCASSTLGYEQYFGPGTRLTVT.

J is TRBJ1-1 and V is TRBV18, with a weak D call TRBD1 (5 bases). This CDR3 region has 15 residues. CDR1 is KGHSH and CDR2 is LQKENI in the germline V gene. Trimming removed 4 bases at V and 1 base at J, with 13 bases between. CDR3: CASSRGGVPNTEAFF. DNA of the CDR3: TGTGCCAGCTCACGGGGAGGGGTCCCGAACACTGAAGCTTTCTTT. The whole variable domain, filled in from reference TRBV18 and TRBJ1-1, reads NAGVMQNPRHLVRRRGQEARLRCSPMKGHSHVYWYRQLPEEGLKFMVYLQKENIIDESGMPKERFSAEFPKEGPSILRIQQVVRGDSAAYFCASSRGGVPNTEAFFGQGTRLTVV.

This rearrangement joins TRBV6-5 to TRBJ2-3, with 7 bases identical to TRBD1. This CDR3 region has 15 residues. Germline V lookup: CDR1 MNHEY, CDR2 SVGAGI. The V gene end was trimmed by 7 bases and the J gene end by 3 bases; junction bases not matched to a gene: 10. CDR3 sequence reads: CASTPGTVSTDTQYF. CDR3 in DNA: TGTGCCAGCACGCCCGGGACAGTATCTACAGATACGCAGTATTTT.